The rows below give T cell receptor beta chains drawn from one sample of a study of preoperative IRX-2 immunotherapy in early breast cancer. Libraries were prepared by immunoSEQ multiplex PCR; TCRdb keeps only in-frame clonotypes and omits some of them. The repertoire includes roughly 27,000 clones, about three quarters of them detected once, and less than 8% sits in the top ten. The sample consisted of lymph node tissue, taken after IRX-2 immunotherapy. These receptors were obtained from a human donor with breast cancer. Both conserved end residues are part of each CDR3. A D gene is named only where the DNA matches it firmly. The size field is filled for only some rows; it gives once, few, many or a size class.

. . TRBJ2-7 TRBV6-8 CASSAWDGSYEQYF TGTGCCAGCAGTGCTTGGGACGGTTCCTACGAGCAGTACTTC
TRBD1 . TRBJ2-1 TRBV6-8 CASRTGVPEQFF TGTGCCAGCAGGACAGGGGTCCCTGAGCAGTTCTTC
. few TRBJ2-3 TRBV6-8 CASSSRTDTQYF TGTGCCAGCAGTTCCCGCACAGATACGCAGTATTTT
. . TRBJ2-3 TRBV11-3 CASSQNSPLADTQYF TGTGCCAGCAGCCAAAACAGTCCACTGGCAGATACGCAGTATTTT
. . TRBJ2-1 TRBV18 CASSPPSTANEQFF TGTGCCAGCTCACCACCTAGTACAGCCAATGAGCAGTTCTTC
TRBD2 . TRBJ2-1 TRBV23-1 CASSWGLATNEQFF TGCGCCAGCAGCTGGGGACTAGCCACCAATGAGCAGTTCTTC
. few TRBJ1-2 TRBV10-2 CASSESILGANYGYTF TGCGCCAGCAGTGAGTCGATTTTAGGGGCTAACTATGGCTACACCTTC
TRBD2 . TRBJ2-7 TRBV6-7 CASRTGLAPKYEQYF TGTGCCAGCAGAACGGGACTAGCCCCCAAATACGAGCAGTACTTC
. . TRBJ2-1 TRBV6-8 CASSPTGPNEQFF TGTGCCAGCTCCCCGACAGGCCCCAATGAGCAGTTCTTC
. . TRBJ1-5 TRBV11-3 CASSSGLPDQPQHF TGTGCCAGCAGCTCCGGGCTACCCGATCAGCCCCAGCATTTT
TRBD2 . TRBJ2-5 TRBV11-3 CASSMTGRAVETQYF TGTGCCAGCAGCATGACCGGGAGGGCCGTGGAGACCCAGTACTTC
. once TRBJ2-5 TRBV7-7 CASSLVVPQETQYF TGTGCCAGCAGCTTGGTGGTACCCCAAGAGACCCAGTACTTC
. medium-sized TRBJ1-3 TRBV6-8 CASSYQSSGNTIYF TGTGCCAGCAGTTACCAAAGTTCTGGAAACACCATATATTTT
TRBD1 . TRBJ1-2 TRBV7-1 CASSPSGQGDRGYTF TGTGCCAGCAGCCCTTCGGGACAGGGGGATCGTGGCTACACCTTC
TRBD2 . TRBJ2-7 TRBV19 CASSIGLAGSYEQYF TGTGCCAGTAGTATAGGACTAGCGGGCTCCTACGAGCAGTACTTC
. . TRBJ1-3 TRBV6-8 CASSWRRSGNTIYF TGTGCCAGCAGTTGGCGTCGCTCTGGAAACACCATATATTTT
. few TRBJ1-5 TRBV28 CASSPWGASNQPQHF TGTGCCAGCAGTCCATGGGGGGCTAGCAATCAGCCCCAGCATTTT
TRBD2 . TRBJ2-7 TRBV7-6 CASSWGLAGGQYEQYF TGTGCCAGCAGCTGGGGACTAGCGGGAGGACAATACGAGCAGTACTTC
TRBD1 . TRBJ1-4 TRBV11-3 CASSLWVGGLGDEKLFF TGTGCCAGCAGCTTGTGGGTAGGGGGCCTAGGGGATGAAAAACTGTTTTTT